This TCR beta chain was sequenced during a study of shared clonotypes between healthy human individuals. Overall study results and limits: Naive subsets tended to show greater estimated richness than memory subsets.

With respect to this clone: Its antigen is as yet unknown.

Profiled with immunoSEQ multiplex PCR; TCRdb holds only in-frame clones, not every one. The data show around 1.9 million clones, about 92% seen once. Naive CD8 isolation took CD45RO-negative cells positively selected for CCR7 and excluded terminally differentiated effector memory CD45RA+ cells. Sequenced sample: naive CD8+ T cells from PBMCs. This sequence was found in a man aged 18 to 29 in good health. Some clones in this sample may be carry-over from other donors' samples.

The CDR3 loop reads CASSLAYGSQPQHF. The CDR3 bases are TGTGCCAGCAGTTTGGCGTATGGGAGTCAGCCCCAGCATTTT. The V gene is TRBV6-5, the J gene TRBJ1-5; D gene unclear. Germline loops: CDR1 MNHEY, CDR2 SVGAGI. The CDR3 is made up of 14 amino acids. Trimming pared 4 bases from V and 6 bases from J, leaving 13 bases between.